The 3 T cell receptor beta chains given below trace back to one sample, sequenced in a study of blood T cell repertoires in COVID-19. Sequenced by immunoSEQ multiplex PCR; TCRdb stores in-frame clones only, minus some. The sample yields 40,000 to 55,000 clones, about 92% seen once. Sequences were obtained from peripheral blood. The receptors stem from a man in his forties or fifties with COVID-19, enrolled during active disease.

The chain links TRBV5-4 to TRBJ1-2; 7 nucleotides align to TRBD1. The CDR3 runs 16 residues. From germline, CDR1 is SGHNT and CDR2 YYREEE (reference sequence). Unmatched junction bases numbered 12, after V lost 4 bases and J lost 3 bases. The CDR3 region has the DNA TGTGCCAGCAGCCCGGGGACAGCCCTTCGGGACTATGGCTACACCTTC. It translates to CASSPGTALRDYGYTF.

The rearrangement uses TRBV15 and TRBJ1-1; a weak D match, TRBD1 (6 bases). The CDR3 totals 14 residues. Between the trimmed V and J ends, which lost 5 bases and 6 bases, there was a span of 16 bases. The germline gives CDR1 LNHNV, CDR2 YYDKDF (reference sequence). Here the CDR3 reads CATSPIRDNSEAFF. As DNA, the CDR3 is TGTGCCACCAGCCCTATCCGGGACAATTCTGAAGCTTTCTTT.

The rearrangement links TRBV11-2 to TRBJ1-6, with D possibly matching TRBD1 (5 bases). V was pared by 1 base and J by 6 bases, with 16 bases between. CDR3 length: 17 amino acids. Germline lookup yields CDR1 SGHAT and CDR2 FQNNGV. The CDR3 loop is CASSLASTVVLNSPLHF. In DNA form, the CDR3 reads TGTGCCAGCAGCTTAGCGTCGACAGTAGTTCTTAATTCACCCCTCCACTTT.